These 27 T cell receptor beta chains were sequenced from one sample in a study of CD8+ T cells in alopecia areata. cDNA prepared by RNA extraction and subsequent reverse transcription served as the template for sequencing. Assay used: immunoSEQ multiplex PCR; TCRdb lists only in-frame clones, some missing. Seen here are a few hundred thousand clones, less than 45% observed once, and the top ten hold around 0.48%. The treatment: oral pan-JAK inhibitor, 5-10 mg twice daily. The sample was CD4+ T cells sorted from blood, taken at approximately week 30, from a patient treated with tofacitinib. These receptors originate from a human donor with alopecia areata.

The chain links TRBV7-3 to TRBJ2-1; D possibly corresponds to TRBD2 (5 bases). V lost 2 bases to trimming and J lost 6 bases, with 8 bases between them. The CDR3 totals 13 residues. Germline V lookup: CDR1 SGHTA, CDR2 FQGTGA. Here the CDR3 DNA reads TGTGCCAGCAGCTTAGAAGCGGTCAATGAGCAGTTCTTC. It codes for CASSLEAVNEQFF.

This chain connects TRBV9 to TRBJ2-3; no clear D. CDR1 and CDR2 from the germline V gene are SGDLS and YYNGEE. The CDR3 spans 15 residues. The V gene lost 0 bases and the J gene lost 0 bases, with 8 bases spanning the gap. The CDR3 reads CASSVEVLSTDTQYF. The CDR3 DNA reads as TGTGCCAGCAGCGTAGAGGTCCTCAGCACAGATACGCAGTATTTT.

The rearrangement joins TRBV27 to TRBJ1-2; 7 bases map to TRBD1. This CDR3 contains 15 residues. Germline CDR1 reads MNHEY; CDR2 reads SMNVEV (reference sequence). Trimming took 2 bases from V and 4 from J; bases not matched to a gene: 7. For the CDR3, the DNA is TGTGCCAGCAGTTTAATCTGGGACAGTATCTATGGCTACACCTTC. Its protein is CASSLIWDSIYGYTF.

J is TRBJ2-5 and V is TRBV10-3, with 15 nucleotides matching TRBD2. The CDR3 has 18 amino acids. The junction had 7 bases not matched to a gene; V was cut back by 3 bases and J by 2 bases. Germline loops: CDR1 ENHRY, CDR2 SYGVKD. As DNA, the CDR3 is TGTGCCATCAGTGATCGGACTAGCGGGAGGGCGTTGCAAGAGACCCAGTACTTC. Its translation is CAISDRTSGRALQETQYF.

The CDR3 is CASSGQGPLFF. The DNA for the CDR3 is TGTGCCAGCAGTGGGCAGGGTCCACTGTTTTTT. The J gene is TRBJ1-4, the V gene TRBV2; tentative D call: TRBD1 (5 bases). The germline V and J ends were trimmed by 4 bases and 13 bases, with 10 bases remaining between them. The germline V gene encodes CDR1 SNHLY and CDR2 FYNNEI. This CDR3 region has 11 residues.

This clone has a handful of counts. The rearrangement links TRBV7-8 to TRBJ2-3; D is uncertain. The germline V gene encodes CDR1 SGHVS and CDR2 FQNEAQ. The CDR3 spans 12 residues. V shed 3 bases and J shed 6 bases, with 7 bases lying between them. Here the CDR3 reads CASSFYGDTQYF. The CDR3 nucleotides are TGTGCCAGCAGCTTTTACGGTGATACGCAGTATTTT.

This clone was picked up a small number of times. The chain is built from TRBV7-2 and TRBJ2-7, with unresolved D. Germline V gene data show CDR1 as SGHTA and CDR2 as FQGNSA. This CDR3 is built from 13 residues. V was trimmed by 1 base and J by 2 bases, leaving 6 bases between them. DNA of the CDR3: TGTGCCAGCAGCTTAGGTTTCACCTACGAGCAGTACTTC. As protein: CASSLGFTYEQYF.

This CDR3 reads CASSFVGNYEQYF. In DNA, the CDR3 is TGTGCCAGCAGCTTTGTCGGTAACTACGAGCAGTACTTC. V gene TRBV7-2 combines with J gene TRBJ2-7; no firm D call. V lost 3 bases, J lost 3 bases, and 9 bases lay in between. The CDR3 is 13 residues long. CDR1 is SGHTA, CDR2 FQGNSA, per germline.

This clone occurred many times. This sequence joins TRBV2 and TRBJ2-4; the D gene is possibly TRBD1 (6 bases). The V gene's germline CDR1 is SNHLY and CDR2 FYNNEI. The CDR3 is 15 amino acids. V lost 4 bases to trimming and J lost 0 bases, with 10 bases between them. This chain's CDR3 is CASSGTALAKNIQYF. CDR3 in DNA: TGTGCCAGCAGTGGGACAGCGCTAGCCAAAAACATTCAGTACTTC.

This clone has only a few counts. The rearrangement joins TRBV6-1 to TRBJ1-1, with D unclear. The CDR3 consists of 11 residues. Germline lookup yields CDR1 MNHNS and CDR2 SASEGT. V was clipped by 6 bases and J by 7 bases, with 9 bases between them. The CDR3 DNA is TGTGCCAGCAGAGGACCTAATGAAGCTTTCTTT. Translated: CASRGPNEAFF.

This clone has a handful of counts. The chain carries TRBV11-2 and TRBJ1-2; TRBD1 agrees at 7 bases. V dropped 5 bases and J dropped 4; count of bases not matched to a gene: 4. The CDR3 contains 13 residues. Germline values: CDR1 SGHAT, CDR2 FQNNGV. The CDR3 reads CASSPDRSYGYTF. DNA of the CDR3: TGTGCCAGCAGCCCGGACAGGAGCTATGGCTACACCTTC.

The genes are TRBV7-9 and TRBJ2-7; 7 bases align to TRBD2. CDR1 and CDR2 from the germline V gene are SEHNR and FQNEAQ (reference sequence). The CDR3 sequence is 17 residues long. Trimming cost V 1 base and J 3 bases; bases outside gene matches: 12. This chain's CDR3 is CASSLESRASGRYEQYF. CDR3 coding DNA: TGTGCCAGCAGCTTAGAGAGTCGGGCTAGCGGACGCTACGAGCAGTACTTC.

The V gene is TRBV9, the J gene TRBJ1-5, with TRBD1 matching over 11 bases. V was clipped by 0 bases and J by 7 bases; unmatched bases: 3. The germline V gene encodes CDR1 SGDLS and CDR2 YYNGEE. CDR3 length equals 15 residues. The CDR3 sequence is CASSVEDRGLQPQHF. The CDR3 DNA is TGTGCCAGCAGCGTAGAGGACAGGGGGCTACAGCCCCAGCATTTT.

Only a few counts were recorded for this clone. The chain combines TRBV29-1 with TRBJ2-5; 12 positions match TRBD1. V was clipped by 6 bases and J by 5 bases; unmatched bases: 10. The CDR3 runs 15 residues. CDR1 is SQVTM, CDR2 ANQGSEA, per germline. CDR3 DNA sequence: TGCAGCGTCGCTGCGTGGGACAGGGGGCGTGAGACCCAGTACTTC. Its protein product is CSVAAWDRGRETQYF.

This clone was counted only a few times. The gene calls are TRBV10-3 and TRBJ1-6; D gene ambiguous. Trimming took 6 bases from V and 0 from J, leaving 9 bases between them. The CDR3 is 15 amino acids. Per the germline V gene, CDR1 is ENHRY and CDR2 is SYGVKD. CDR3 DNA: TGTGCCATCAGGGCCACTAGCTCCTATAATTCACCCCTCCACTTT. It is translated as CAIRATSSYNSPLHF.

The V call is TRBV15, the J call TRBJ1-1; D not certain. CDR1 LNHNV and CDR2 YYDKDF come from the germline V gene (reference sequence). Trimming stripped 0 bases from V and 5 bases from J, with 10 bases between. CDR3 length equals 14 residues. The CDR3 nucleotides are TGTGCCACCAGCAGAGATAACTTAGGAACTGAAGCTTTCTTT. This sequence encodes CATSRDNLGTEAFF.

The chain joins TRBV5-1 to TRBJ2-5, with 7 positions matching TRBD2. CDR1 and CDR2 from the germline V gene are SGHRS and YFSETQ. The CDR3 length is 14 residues. V lost 5 bases, J lost 2 bases, and 6 bases stayed unmatched. CDR3 loop: CASSPSGIQETQYF. The CDR3 DNA follows: TGCGCCAGCAGTCCGAGCGGGATTCAAGAGACCCAGTACTTC.

This chain links TRBV6-4 with TRBJ2-1; 7 nucleotides align to TRBD2. The junction had 9 bases not matched to a gene; V was cut back by 6 bases and J by 4 bases. This CDR3 contains 15 residues. Germline assignment: CDR1 MRHNA and CDR2 SNTAGT. The CDR3, as DNA: TGTGCCAGCAGCATTAGCGGGCAGACTTACAATGAGCAGTTCTTC. It yields the protein CASSISGQTYNEQFF.

The V call is TRBV19, the J call TRBJ2-2; tentative D call: TRBD2 (5 bases). CDR3 length equals 13 residues. Trimming shortened V by 2 bases and J by 9 bases, and 10 bases separated the two germline ends. Per the germline V gene, CDR1 is LNHDA and CDR2 is SQIVND (reference sequence). The CDR3 nucleotides read TGTGCCAGTAGTATATTGTGGGAGCGGGAGCTGTTTTTT. Translated, it gives CASSILWERELFF.

The rearrangement links TRBV6-5 to TRBJ1-2; no reliable D call. This CDR3 has 15 amino acids. V dropped 0 bases and J dropped 6 bases, with 14 bases sitting between them. Per germline, CDR1 MNHEY and CDR2 SVGAGI. The CDR3 here is CASSYSTGNTDGYTF. The CDR3 nucleotides read TGTGCCAGCAGTTACTCGACGGGAAACACAGATGGCTACACCTTC.

This clone was recorded a few times. The V call is TRBV5-1, the J call TRBJ2-5; a weak D match, TRBD2 (5 bases). The germline gives CDR1 SGHRS, CDR2 YFSETQ. The CDR3 is 12 residues long. Trimming removed 4 bases at V and 5 bases at J, with 9 bases between. CDR3 residues: CASSGRAETQYF. The CDR3 bases are TGCGCCAGCAGCGGGAGAGCTGAGACCCAGTACTTC.

This clone was counted a few times. The rearrangement uses TRBV7-9 and TRBJ1-1, with 9 bases lining up with TRBD1. Germline V gene data show CDR1 as SEHNR and CDR2 as FQNEAQ (reference sequence). The CDR3 contains 14 residues. V was pared by 5 bases and J by 6 bases, with 7 bases of the junction left unmatched. The CDR3 reads CASSEGQGNSEAFF. CDR3 bases: TGTGCCAGCAGCGAGGGACAGGGTAACTCTGAAGCTTTCTTT.

The rearrangement joins TRBV9 to TRBJ2-3; TRBD2 matches at 10 bases. Germline V CDR1 and CDR2: SGDLS, YYNGEE. V shed 4 bases, J shed 3 bases, and the junction held 11 bases outside the gene matches. CDR3 length: 17 residues. The CDR3 bases are TGTGCCAGCAGCTCCCGGGCTAGCGGGAGTGTGACAGATACGCAGTATTTT. Its protein product is CASSSRASGSVTDTQYF.

This clone was counted a few times. The V call is TRBV29-1, the J call TRBJ2-7, with TRBD1 identical over 8 bases. Germline values: CDR1 SQVTM, CDR2 ANQGSEA. V lost 7 bases to trimming and J lost 4 bases; unmatched junction nucleotides: 9. This CDR3 spans 13 amino acids. DNA of the CDR3: TGCAGCGCAAACAGGGGGAACTCGTACGAGCAGTACTTC. Translation: CSANRGNSYEQYF.

V and J are TRBV7-9 and TRBJ2-7; D is possibly TRBD2 (6 bases). CDR3 size: 13 residues. Trimming left V 1 base short and J 6 bases short, with 10 bases between. Per germline, CDR1 SEHNR and CDR2 FQNEAQ (reference sequence). CDR3 DNA sequence: TGTGCCAGCAGCTTAGTGCCGGAGGGCGAGCAGTACTTC. Translated: CASSLVPEGEQYF.

This clone was found a few times. The V and J genes are TRBV30 and TRBJ2-7, with D perhaps matching TRBD1 (6 bases). Germline V lookup: CDR1 GTSNPN, CDR2 SVGIG (reference sequence). The CDR3 totals 13 residues. Trimming pared 2 bases from V and 6 bases from J, leaving 14 bases between. The CDR3 nucleotides are TGTGCCTGGAGTAAGGGGGACATCACCGAGCAGTACTTC. It yields the protein CAWSKGDITEQYF.

The V call is TRBV4-2, the J call TRBJ1-1; D remains unclear. Deletions cut 0 bases from V and 3 bases from J, with 11 bases between. Per the germline V gene, CDR1 is LGHNA and CDR2 is YNFKEQ. This CDR3 is 15 amino acids long. CDR3 region: CASSQDLRGYTEAFF. As DNA, the CDR3 is TGTGCCAGCAGCCAAGATCTGCGGGGTTACACTGAAGCTTTCTTT.